A selection of T cell receptor beta chains follows, all from one sample in a study of PD-L1 blockade in urothelial cancer. Assay: immunoSEQ multiplex PCR; the TCRdb copy retains only in-frame clones and omits some. The table has about 82,000 clones, 82% seen once. The source material was PBMCs, sampled around atezolizumab (anti-PD-L1) treatment. The receptors were gathered from a man in his 70s with urothelial cancer. Both conserved end residues are part of each CDR3. A D gene is named only where the DNA matches it firmly.

J gene,D gene,V gene,CDR3 protein
TRBJ2-1,-,TRBV19,CASSIDPFGAAEQFF
TRBJ2-1,TRBD2,TRBV5-6,CASSLVGSGGENEQFF
TRBJ2-3,TRBD2,TRBV5-6,CASSRGLAVGSTDTQYF
TRBJ2-3,-,TRBV4-2,CASSADRSTDTQYF
TRBJ1-1,TRBD1,TRBV29-1,CSVDKGQGQDEAFF
TRBJ2-5,-,TRBV4-2,CASSPPGETQYF
TRBJ2-1,TRBD2,TRBV27,CASSLRTSGGPQYNEQFF
TRBJ2-1,TRBD2,TRBV10-3,CAISERDGRDNEQFF
TRBJ2-3,-,TRBV7-2,CASSYGRGADTQYF
TRBJ1-5,TRBD1,TRBV19,CASSLGQGLNQPQHF
TRBJ2-2,TRBD2,TRBV19,CASSTRPSGTTGELFF
TRBJ2-7,-,TRBV5-1,CASSLARGSEQYF
TRBJ2-1,-,TRBV29-1,CSVVTGSSYNEQFF
TRBJ1-4,-,TRBV6-1,CASSLEVQNEKLFF
TRBJ1-5,TRBD1,TRBV12-5,CASGTGQGRQPQHF
TRBJ2-2,-,TRBV5-1,CASSLVRSPNTGELFF
TRBJ1-5,-,TRBV10-3,CAISPIGNQPQHF
TRBJ1-2,-,TRBV9,CASSPGGGWYGYTF
TRBJ1-2,-,TRBV10-2,CASSPGGGYGYTF
TRBJ2-3,-,TRBV7-3,CASSPQGLITDTQYF
TRBJ1-1,-,TRBV11-3,CASSLDGGLAFF
TRBJ1-1,-,TRBV15,CATSMRPSGVTEAFF
TRBJ1-5,-,TRBV6-6,CASSYRGYNSNQPQHF
TRBJ2-1,TRBD1,TRBV7-9,CASSSDRVGNEQFF
TRBJ2-5,-,TRBV7-2,CASSLVGRWAQYF
TRBJ1-1,-,TRBV11-2,CASSPLSEAFF
TRBJ2-3,-,TRBV5-1,CASSLDGDRDTQYF
TRBJ1-2,TRBD1,TRBV20-1,CSAVQGLGYTF
TRBJ2-5,TRBD1,TRBV5-5,CASSSKTGDPKETQYF
TRBJ2-5,TRBD1,TRBV25-1,CASSDPGQGTVETQYF
TRBJ2-1,TRBD2,TRBV5-1,CASGSGALTYNEQFF
TRBJ2-1,TRBD2,TRBV5-1,CASSISGAVYNEQFF
TRBJ2-3,TRBD2,TRBV30,CAWTPTGLAGLTDTQYF
TRBJ2-2,TRBD1,TRBV7-6,CASSLGTGNTGELFF
TRBJ2-1,TRBD2,TRBV7-2,CASSGGTSGASSYNEQFF
TRBJ2-5,TRBD1,TRBV11-3,CASSTRSKQGSGETQYF
TRBJ2-1,TRBD1,TRBV19,CASAGTGEGEQFF
TRBJ2-3,-,TRBV5-8,CASSLGSLSTDTQYF
TRBJ2-3,TRBD2,TRBV5-1,CASSLTIAGSTDTQYF
TRBJ1-1,TRBD1,TRBV5-1,CASSLGTGGYTEAFF
TRBJ2-3,TRBD2,TRBV9,CASSVDVAGGLRDTQYF
TRBJ1-2,-,TRBV6-5,CASSPRRTSNYGYTF
TRBJ2-1,-,TRBV11-2,CASRGGGGANNEQFF
TRBJ2-2,-,TRBV7-8,CASSHRLTPYTGELFF
TRBJ2-7,-,TRBV7-9,CASSLTGYSYEQYF
TRBJ1-2,-,TRBV4-2,CASSQDSGDGYTF
TRBJ1-1,-,TRBV9,CASSGGRGAEAFF
TRBJ2-3,TRBD2,TRBV5-4,CASSGLAGVVDTQYF
TRBJ1-1,-,TRBV5-5,CASSLHPGANTEAFF
TRBJ1-5,-,TRBV2,CASSELRGNQPQHF
TRBJ2-2,TRBD1,TRBV7-8,CASSSNLDRGYTGELFF
TRBJ2-4,-,TRBV5-1,CASSHRGNIAKNIQYF
TRBJ2-5,-,TRBV5-1,CASSKDNSRETQYF
TRBJ2-7,TRBD1,TRBV6-1,CASKGQENSYEQYF
TRBJ1-2,-,TRBV6-1,CASSEEWGEVGRSHF